This record looks at one T cell receptor beta chain sequence and its context. This record belongs to a study of blood T cells in healthy people across ages. A second PCR of 7 to 11 cycles used a sample-barcoded 5' primer and a J-beta primer mix. Each sample provided no less than 2.5 million CDR3-containing paired-end reads. TCRdb independently ran MiXCR on the 5' RACE reads; one entry per CDR3 protein. The repertoire has about 1.5 million distinct CDR3 sequences, under 55% of them found once; the top ten carry just over 4%. The germline CDR1 and CDR2 sequences are SNHLY and FYNNEI. The V gene lost 7 bases and the J gene lost 0 bases, with 4 bases spanning the gap. There are 12 residues in the CDR3.

The sequence came from a woman aged 18-35 years in good health. The chain combines TRBV2 with TRBJ1-5; the D is unclear. The material sequenced was blood. The CDR3 is CASKASNQPQHF. In DNA, the CDR3 is TGTGCCAGCAAGGCTAGCAATCAGCCCCAGCATTTT.